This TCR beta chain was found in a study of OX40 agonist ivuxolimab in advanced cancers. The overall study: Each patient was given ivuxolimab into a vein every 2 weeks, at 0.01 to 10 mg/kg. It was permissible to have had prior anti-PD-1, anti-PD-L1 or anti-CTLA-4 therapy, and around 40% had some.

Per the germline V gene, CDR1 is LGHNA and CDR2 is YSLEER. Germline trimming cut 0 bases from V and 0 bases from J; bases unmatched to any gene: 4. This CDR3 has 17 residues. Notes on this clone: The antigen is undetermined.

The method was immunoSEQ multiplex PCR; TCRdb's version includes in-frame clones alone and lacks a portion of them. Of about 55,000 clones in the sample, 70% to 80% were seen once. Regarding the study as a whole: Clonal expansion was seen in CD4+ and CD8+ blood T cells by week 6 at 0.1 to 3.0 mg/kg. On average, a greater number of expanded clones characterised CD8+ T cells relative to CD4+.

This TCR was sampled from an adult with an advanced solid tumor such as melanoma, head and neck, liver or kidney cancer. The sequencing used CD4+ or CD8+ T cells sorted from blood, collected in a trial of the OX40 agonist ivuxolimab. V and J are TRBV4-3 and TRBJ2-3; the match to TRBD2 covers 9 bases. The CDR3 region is CASSQDWRGGSTDTQYF. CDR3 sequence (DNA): TGCGCCAGCAGCCAAGATTGGCGGGGGGGCAGCACAGATACGCAGTATTTT.